What follows are 8 T cell receptor beta chains derived from one specimen sequenced in a study of blood T cell repertoires in COVID-19 (dated by TCRdb to the early 2020s). Libraries were constructed by the immunoSEQ multiplex PCR assay. TCRdb's version of the immuneACCESS table is confined to in-frame rearrangements and falls short of the full clone set. An unresolved V gene accounts for under half of the shortfall where checked; the remainder is of unknown origin. The sample includes approximately 280,000 clones, with approximately 85% observed a single time. Of the sample, about 10% is held by the ten largest clones. Sequences were obtained from peripheral blood. The receptor source for this set is a woman in her seventies with acute or convalescent COVID-19.

J is TRBJ2-1 and V is TRBV5-1; 7 bases line up with TRBD2. The germline gives CDR1 SGHRS, CDR2 YFSETQ. This CDR3 contains 14 residues. Trimming removed 4 bases from V and 9 bases from J; junction bases left unmatched: 10. The CDR3 reads CASSEKTSSGEQFF. For the CDR3, the DNA is TGCGCCAGCAGCGAAAAGACTAGCTCCGGTGAGCAGTTCTTC.

The chain employs TRBV5-1 and TRBJ1-2, with D possibly TRBD1 on 6 matching bases. Germline CDR1 is SGHRS and CDR2 is YFSETQ. V lost 3 bases and J lost 5, with 11 bases in between. The CDR3 has 13 residues. The CDR3 region is CASSSHQGYGYTF. The CDR3 DNA follows: TGCGCCAGCAGCTCACACCAGGGGTATGGCTACACCTTC. The full variable domain, rest sourced from reference TRBV5-1 and TRBJ1-2, is KAGVTQTPRYLIKTRGQQVTLSCSPISGHRSVSWYQQTPGQGLQFLFEYFSETQRNKGNFPGRFSGRQFSNSRSEMNVSTLELGDSALYLCASSSHQGYGYTFGSGTRLTVV.

The chain joins TRBV6-7 to TRBJ2-3; D is perhaps TRBD2 (5 bases). TRBV6-7 is classed as an ORF, of uncertain function. CDR3 length equals 14 residues. The V end was cut by 4 bases, the J end by 3 bases, with 11 bases between. The CDR3 loop is CASSSTNRTDTQYF. The CDR3 DNA is TGTGCCAGCAGTTCGACTAATAGGACAGATACGCAGTATTTT.

This clone was observed a few times. This rearrangement joins TRBV27 to TRBJ1-4, with D perhaps matching TRBD1 (6 bases). CDR1 MNHEY and CDR2 SMNVEV come from the germline V gene (reference sequence). The ends were cut back, 6 bases at V and 5 bases at J, with 13 bases in the middle. This CDR3 contains 14 residues. CDR3: CASSPTGLNEKLFF. The CDR3 DNA reads TGTGCCAGCAGCCCGACAGGATTGAATGAAAAACTGTTTTTT.

This clone was found once. V gene TRBV18 combines with J gene TRBJ1-1; 8 bases are shared with TRBD1. CDR1 and CDR2 (germline): KGHSH, LQKENI. The CDR3 is 14 residues long. V trimming: 6 bases; J trimming: 5 bases; junction bases outside the gene matches: 8. CDR3 DNA sequence: TGTGCCAGCTCGGGACAGGAAGCGGAGACTGAAGCTTTCTTT. This encodes CASSGQEAETEAFF.

This clone was found a few times. The V gene is TRBV5-5, the J gene TRBJ1-1, with TRBD1 matching 10 bases. The V gene end was trimmed by 0 bases and the J gene end by 1 base; junction bases not matched to a gene: 6. Germline CDR1 and CDR2: SGHKS and YYEKEE (reference sequence). The CDR3 is 17 residues long. CDR3 residues: CASSLGTGGASNTEAFF. The CDR3 region has the DNA TGTGCCAGCAGCTTGGGGACAGGGGGTGCTTCGAACACTGAAGCTTTCTTT.

This clone was found a few times. The chain couples TRBV10-1 to TRBJ1-4; D may be TRBD1 (5 bases). This CDR3 has 14 residues. Germline CDR1 reads WNHNN; CDR2 reads SYGVQD (reference sequence). With 11 bases removed from V and 4 bases from J, the gap between germline ends came to 17 bases. The CDR3 coding sequence is TGCGCCGGTGACGAAAGGGGTATTAATGAAAAACTGTTTTTT. It yields the protein CAGDERGINEKLFF.

V usage is TRBV11-2 and J usage is TRBJ2-5, with 9 bases identical to TRBD2. V lost 1 base to trimming and J lost 5 bases; unmatched junction nucleotides: 8. This CDR3 has 16 amino acids. Germline V lookup: CDR1 SGHAT, CDR2 FQNNGV. The CDR3 DNA is TGTGCCAGCAGCTTAGCCGGAGCGGGGGGTCATGAGACCCAGTACTTC. Its protein product is CASSLAGAGGHETQYF.